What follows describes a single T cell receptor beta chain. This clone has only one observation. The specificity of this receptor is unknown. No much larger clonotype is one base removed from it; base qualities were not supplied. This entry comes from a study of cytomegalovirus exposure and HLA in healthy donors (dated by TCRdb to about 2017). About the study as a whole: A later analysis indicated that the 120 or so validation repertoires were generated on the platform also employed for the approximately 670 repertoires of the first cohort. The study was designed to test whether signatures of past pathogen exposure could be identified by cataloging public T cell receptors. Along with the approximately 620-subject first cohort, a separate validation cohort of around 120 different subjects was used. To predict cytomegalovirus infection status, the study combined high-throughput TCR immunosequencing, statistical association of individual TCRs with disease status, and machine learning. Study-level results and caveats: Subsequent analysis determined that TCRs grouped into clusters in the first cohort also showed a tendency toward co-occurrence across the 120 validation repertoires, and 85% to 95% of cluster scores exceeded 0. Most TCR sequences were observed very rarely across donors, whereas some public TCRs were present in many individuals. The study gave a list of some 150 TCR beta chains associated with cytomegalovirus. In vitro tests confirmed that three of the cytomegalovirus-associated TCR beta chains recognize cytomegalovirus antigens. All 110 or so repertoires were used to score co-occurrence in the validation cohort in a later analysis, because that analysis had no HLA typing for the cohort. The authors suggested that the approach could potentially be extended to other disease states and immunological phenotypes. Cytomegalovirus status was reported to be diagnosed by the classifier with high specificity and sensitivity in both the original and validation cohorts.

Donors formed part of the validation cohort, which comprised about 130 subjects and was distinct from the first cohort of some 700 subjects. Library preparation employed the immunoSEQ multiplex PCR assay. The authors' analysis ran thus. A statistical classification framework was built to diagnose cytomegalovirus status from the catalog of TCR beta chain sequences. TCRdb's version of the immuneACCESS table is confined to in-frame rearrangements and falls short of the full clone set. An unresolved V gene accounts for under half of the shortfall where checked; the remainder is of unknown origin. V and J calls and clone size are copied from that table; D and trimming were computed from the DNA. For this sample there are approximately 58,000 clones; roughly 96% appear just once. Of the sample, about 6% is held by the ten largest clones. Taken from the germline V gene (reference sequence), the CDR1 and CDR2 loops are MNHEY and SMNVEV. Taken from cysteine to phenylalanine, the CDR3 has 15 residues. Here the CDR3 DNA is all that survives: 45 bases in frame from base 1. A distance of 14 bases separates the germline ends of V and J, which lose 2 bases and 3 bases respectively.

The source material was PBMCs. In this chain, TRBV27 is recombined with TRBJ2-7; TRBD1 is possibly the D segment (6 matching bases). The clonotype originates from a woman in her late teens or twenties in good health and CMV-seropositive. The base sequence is TGTGCCAGCAGTTTAGTGGCAGGGGAAGGCTACGAGCAGTACTTC. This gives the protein CASSLVAGEGYEQYF.